The source of this T cell receptor beta chain is a study of blood T cell repertoires in COVID-19. Study processing details: Amplification of reference gene primers provided the estimated nucleated cell counts. The data were produced by immunoSEQ multiplex PCR, yet TCRdb's version contains in-frame clones alone and is incomplete. The D gene and trimming were derived from the DNA, and the V and J assignments and clone size from that table. The sample shows about 150,000 clones, less than 90% of them seen only once. The CDR3 sequence is 15 residues long. CDR1 and CDR2 from the germline V gene are SGHTA and FQGNSA. V shed 5 bases and J 7 bases; nucleotides not matched to a gene: 5. This clone appeared a single time.

This chain connects TRBV7-2 to TRBJ2-1; TRBD2 agrees at 13 bases. The sequenced material came from peripheral blood. The TCR was taken from a woman aged 70 to 79 with acute or convalescent COVID-19. Here the CDR3 reads CASSTGLAGSNEQFF. The CDR3 region has the DNA TGTGCCAGCAGCACGGGACTAGCGGGGTCGAATGAGCAGTTCTTC.